Detailed here is one TCR beta chain. No cognate antigen has been identified for it. No base-level quality is on record; no much larger clone is a single base apart. The data stem from a study of T-cell reconstitution after alpha-beta-depleted transplantation in children (dated by TCRdb to the mid-2010s). With regard to the full study: Using TCR repertoire profiling, the study quantitatively followed how T-cell immune reconstitution unfolded in children after TCRalphabeta/CD19-depleted allogeneic hematopoietic cell transplantation. The research as a whole found: The apparently early recovery of alphabetaT-cell counts about two months after transplant reportedly depended on only several hundred rapidly expanded clones that came from non-depleted graft cells. In some patients, the high TCRbeta diversity seen at day 60 was put down to recipient T cells and intrathymic progenitors that had survived conditioning. Over subsequent months, a decline in hyperexpanded clone frequencies was noted, and after one year, T-cell counts and TCRbeta diversity were mostly ascribed to newly produced T cells.

Library preparation was by PCR. The instrument was an Illumina HiSeq 2500. Molecular barcoding was employed in the preparation of TCR libraries, with unique molecular identifiers being used to normalize TCRbeta repertoire quantification. TCRdb trimmed the raw reads at Q25, called clones with MiXCR and kept productive beta chains. Duplicate CDR3 protein sequences are folded into a single record with the most common DNA and genes. The sample has about 540,000 distinct CDR3 sequences on record, roughly 27% of them singletons. The ten largest clones represent under 45% of the sample. According to the germline V gene, CDR1 reads SGHRS and CDR2 reads YFSETQ. The CDR3 goes from the cysteine to the phenylalanine over 19 residues. The DNA shown is the 57-base CDR3, in frame from base 1. Unmatched junction bases come to 12, with V trimmed by 0 bases and J by 2 bases. The treatment or condition label corresponds to: allogeneic hematopoietic cell transplantation with graft depleted of TCRalphabeta T cells and CD19 B cells. The transplant recipients were children given TCRalphabeta/CD19-depleted allogeneic hematopoietic cell grafts.

This chain joins TRBV5-1 to TRBJ2-1; the junction holds 9 bases that match TRBD1. This TCR came from a boy in the first two years of life with Wiskott-Aldrich syndrome, due to receive a stem cell transplant. The starting material was PBMCs, obtained before TCRalphabeta/CD19-depleted stem cell transplant. The CDR3 corresponds to CASSLGRILGTGTYNEQFF. The nucleotide sequence is given as TGCGCCAGCAGCTTGGGCCGAATTCTCGGGACAGGGACCTACAATGAGCAGTTCTTC.